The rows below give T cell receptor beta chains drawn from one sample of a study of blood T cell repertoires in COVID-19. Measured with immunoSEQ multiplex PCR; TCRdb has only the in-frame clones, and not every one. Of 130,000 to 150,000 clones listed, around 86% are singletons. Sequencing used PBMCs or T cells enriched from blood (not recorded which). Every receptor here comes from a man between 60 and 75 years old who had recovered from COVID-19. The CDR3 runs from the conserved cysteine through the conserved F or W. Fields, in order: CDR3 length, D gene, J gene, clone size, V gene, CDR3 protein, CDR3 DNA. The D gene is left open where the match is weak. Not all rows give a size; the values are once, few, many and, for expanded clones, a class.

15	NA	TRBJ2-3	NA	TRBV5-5	CASSPQETETDTQYF	TGTGCCAGCAGCCCACAAGAGACAGAAACAGATACGCAGTATTTT
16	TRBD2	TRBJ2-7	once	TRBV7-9	CASSPSGTSGSYEQYF	TGTGCCAGCAGCCCCTCCGGGACTAGCGGATCCTACGAGCAGTACTTC
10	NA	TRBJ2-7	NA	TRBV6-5	CASSNREQYF	TGTGCCAGCAGTAATCGGGAGCAGTACTTC
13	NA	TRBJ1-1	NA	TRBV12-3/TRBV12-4	CASSLPGNTEAFF	TGTGCCAGCAGTTTACCGGGGAACACTGAAGCTTTCTTT
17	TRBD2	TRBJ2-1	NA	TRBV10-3	CAISDVSSGRAHNEQFF	TGTGCCATCAGTGACGTTTCTAGCGGGAGGGCCCACAATGAGCAGTTCTTC
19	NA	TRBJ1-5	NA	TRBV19	CASSNPTGLHLPSNQPQHF	TGTGCCAGTAGCAACCCCACAGGTCTGCACCTCCCTAGCAATCAGCCCCAGCATTTT
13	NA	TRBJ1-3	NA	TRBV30	CAWTKGLRNTIYF	TGTGCCTGGACGAAGGGGCTCCGAAACACCATATATTTT
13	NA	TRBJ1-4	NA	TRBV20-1	CSASGGVGEKLFF	TGCAGTGCTAGTGGGGGAGTTGGGGAAAAACTGTTTTTT
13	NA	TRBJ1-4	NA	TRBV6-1	CASSEAQREKLFF	TGTGCCAGCAGTGAAGCGCAACGGGAAAAACTGTTTTTT
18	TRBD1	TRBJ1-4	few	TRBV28	CASSLRRDRGTLNEKLFF	TGTGCCAGCAGTTTACGCCGGGACAGGGGAACCCTTAATGAAAAACTGTTTTTT
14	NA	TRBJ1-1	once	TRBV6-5	CASKTTGGSAEAFF	TGTGCCAGCAAGACAACGGGGGGGAGCGCTGAAGCTTTCTTT
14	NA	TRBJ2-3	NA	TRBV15	CATSRDAVTDTQYF	TGTGCCACCAGCAGAGACGCGGTTACAGATACGCAGTATTTT
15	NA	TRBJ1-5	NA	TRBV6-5	CASSPGQRSNQPQHF	TGTGCCAGCAGTCCCGGACAGAGGTCCAATCAGCCCCAGCATTTT
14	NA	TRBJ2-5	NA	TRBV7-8	CASSLGTFQETQYF	TGTGCCAGCAGCCTCGGGACTTTTCAAGAGACCCAGTACTTC
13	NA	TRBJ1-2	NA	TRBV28	CAGSPREGYGYTF	TGTGCCGGATCCCCCCGGGAGGGCTATGGCTACACCTTC
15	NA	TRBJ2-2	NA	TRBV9	CASSVGGTNTGELFF	TGTGCCAGCAGCGTAGGAGGAACGAACACCGGGGAGCTGTTTTTT
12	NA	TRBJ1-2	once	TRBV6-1	CASSDPRRGYTF	TGTGCCAGCAGTGACCCCCGGAGGGGCTACACCTTC
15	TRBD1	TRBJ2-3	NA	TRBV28	CASSTPGQGGNTQYF	TGTGCCAGCAGTACTCCGGGACAGGGAGGTAATACGCAGTATTTT
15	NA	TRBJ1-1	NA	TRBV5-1	CASSPNGVNTLEAFF	TGCGCCAGCAGCCCCAACGGGGTTAATACCCTCGAAGCTTTCTTT
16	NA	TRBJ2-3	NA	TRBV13	CASTLLRGAATDTQYF	TGTGCCAGCACCCTGTTACGGGGGGCCGCCACAGATACGCAGTATTTT
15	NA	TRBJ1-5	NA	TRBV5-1	CASSFGGTGNQPQHF	TGCGCCAGCAGCTTCGGAGGGACGGGCAATCAGCCCCAGCATTTT
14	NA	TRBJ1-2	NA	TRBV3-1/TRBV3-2	CASSPLRANYGYTF	TGTGCCAGCAGCCCCCTCAGGGCTAACTATGGCTACACCTTC
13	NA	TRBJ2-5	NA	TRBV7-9	CASRPSGPETQYF	TGTGCCAGCAGGCCCTCAGGTCCGGAGACCCAGTACTTC
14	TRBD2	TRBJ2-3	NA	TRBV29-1	CSANGLAVTDTQYF	TGCAGCGCCAATGGACTAGCGGTCACAGATACGCAGTATTTT
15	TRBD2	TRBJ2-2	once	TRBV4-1	CASSRLAGNTGELFF	TGCGCCAGCAGCCGACTAGCGGGCAACACCGGGGAGCTGTTTTTT
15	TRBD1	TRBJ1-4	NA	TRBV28	CASSSPGGGDEKLFF	TGTGCCAGCAGTTCTCCAGGGGGTGGAGATGAAAAACTGTTTTTT
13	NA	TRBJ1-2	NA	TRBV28	CASSLAAAYGYTF	TGTGCCAGCAGTTTGGCGGCCGCCTATGGCTACACCTTC
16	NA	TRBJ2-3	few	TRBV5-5	CASSVGGAASTDTQYF	TGTGCCAGCAGCGTCGGTGGGGCGGCTAGCACAGATACGCAGTATTTT
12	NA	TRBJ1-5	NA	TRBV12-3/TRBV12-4	CASSLNNQPQHF	TGTGCCAGCAGTCTAAACAATCAGCCCCAGCATTTT
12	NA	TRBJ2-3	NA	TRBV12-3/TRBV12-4	CASSLSADTQYF	TGTGCCAGCAGTTTGTCCGCAGATACGCAGTATTTT
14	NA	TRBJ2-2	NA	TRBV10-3	CAISGLGPAGELFF	TGTGCCATCAGTGGGCTAGGTCCTGCCGGGGAGCTGTTTTTT
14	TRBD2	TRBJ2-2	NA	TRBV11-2	CAYRDYPNTGELFF	TGTGCGTATCGGGACTACCCGAACACCGGGGAGCTGTTTTTT
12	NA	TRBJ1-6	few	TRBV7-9	CASGVQEAPLHF	TGTGCCAGCGGTGTCCAGGAGGCACCCCTCCACTTT
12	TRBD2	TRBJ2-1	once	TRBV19	CASRPRGDEQFF	TGTGCCAGTAGACCTCGGGGGGATGAGCAGTTCTTC
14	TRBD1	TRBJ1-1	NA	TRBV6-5	CASSSGQGRTEAFF	TGTGCCAGCAGTTCCGGACAGGGGAGGACTGAAGCTTTCTTT
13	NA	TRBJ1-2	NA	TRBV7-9	CASSLAQSYGYTF	TGTGCCAGCAGCTTAGCACAGAGTTATGGCTACACCTTC
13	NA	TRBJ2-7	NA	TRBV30	CAWSGGVTYEQYF	TGTGCCTGGAGTGGGGGGGTCACCTACGAGCAGTACTTC
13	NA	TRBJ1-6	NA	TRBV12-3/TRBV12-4	CASGIAGVSPLHF	TGTGCCAGCGGTATCGCGGGGGTTTCACCCCTCCACTTT
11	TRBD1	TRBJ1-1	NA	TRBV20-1	CSAQGDTEAFF	TGCAGTGCGCAGGGGGACACTGAAGCTTTCTTT
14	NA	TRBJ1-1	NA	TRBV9	CASSGGLEVTEAFF	TGTGCCAGCAGCGGGGGCCTCGAGGTCACTGAAGCTTTCTTT
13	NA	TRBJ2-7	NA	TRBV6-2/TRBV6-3	CASSYKPSYEQYF	TGTGCCAGCAGTTACAAACCGAGCTACGAGCAGTACTTC
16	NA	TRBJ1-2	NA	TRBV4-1	CASSQEFPEQVHGYTF	TGCGCCAGCAGCCAAGAGTTTCCAGAACAGGTCCATGGCTACACCTTC
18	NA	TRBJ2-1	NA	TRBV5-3	CARTHMGGADRASNEQFF	TGTGCCAGAACTCATATGGGGGGGGCGGACAGGGCCTCCAATGAGCAGTTCTTC
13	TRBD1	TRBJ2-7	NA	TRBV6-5	CASRQGAFYEQYF	TGTGCCAGTCGACAGGGGGCGTTTTACGAGCAGTACTTC
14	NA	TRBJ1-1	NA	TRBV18	CASSKQTGNTEAFF	TGTGCCAGCTCAAAACAGACAGGGAACACTGAAGCTTTCTTT
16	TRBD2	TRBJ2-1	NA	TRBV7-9	CASSPLTSGSYNEQFF	TGTGCCAGCAGCCCCCTGACTAGCGGGTCCTACAATGAGCAGTTCTTC
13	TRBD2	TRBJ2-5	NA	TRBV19	CASSISGDGTQYF	TGTGCCAGTAGTATTAGCGGGGATGGGACCCAGTACTTC
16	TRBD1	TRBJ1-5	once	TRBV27	CASSGETGTGDQPQHF	TGTGCCAGCAGCGGAGAGACCGGGACAGGGGATCAGCCCCAGCATTTT
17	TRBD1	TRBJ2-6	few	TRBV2	CASSRDRGLSGANVLTF	TGTGCCAGCAGTCGGGACAGGGGATTGTCTGGGGCCAACGTCCTGACTTTC
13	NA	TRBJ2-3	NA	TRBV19	CASSAGIGYTQYF	TGTGCCAGTAGTGCAGGTATTGGTTATACGCAGTATTTT
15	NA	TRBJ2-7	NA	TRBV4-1	CASSQDAIVTYEQYF	TGCGCCAGCAGCCAAGATGCGATAGTGACCTACGAGCAGTACTTC
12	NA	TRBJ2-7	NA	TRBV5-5	CASSWGAYEQYF	TGTGCCAGCAGCTGGGGCGCCTACGAGCAGTACTTC
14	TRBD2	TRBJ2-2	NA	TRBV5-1	CASSWGLADGELFF	TGCGCCAGCAGCTGGGGACTAGCGGACGGGGAGCTGTTTTTT
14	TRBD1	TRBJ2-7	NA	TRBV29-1	CSVVLGQITYEQYF	TGCAGCGTTGTCTTGGGACAGATAACCTACGAGCAGTACTTC